A single sample is the source of the 23 T cell receptor beta chains below, sequenced in a study of blood T cell repertoires in COVID-19. TCRdb's table, derived via immunoSEQ multiplex PCR, lists solely in-frame clones and lacks some. This repertoire shows more than 100,000 clones, 65% to 90% found once; its top ten account for 11%. The sample was peripheral blood. These receptors all stem from a man older than 75 with acute or convalescent COVID-19.

In its sample, this clone was seen a few times. The V gene is TRBV7-3, the J gene TRBJ1-1, with 8 bases matching TRBD1. Per germline, CDR1 SGHTA and CDR2 FQGTGA. V lost 8 bases to trimming and J lost 2 bases; unmatched junction nucleotides: 4. The CDR3 runs 13 residues. CDR3 nucleotide sequence: TGTGCCAGCGGCGACAGGGGAAACACTGAAGCTTTCTTT. Translated: CASGDRGNTEAFF. Filled out from reference TRBV7-3 and TRBJ1-1, the complete variable domain reads GAGVSQTPSNKVTEKGKYVELRCDPISGHTALYWYRQSLGQGPEFLIYFQGTGAADDSGLPNDRFFAVRPEGSVSTLKIQRTERGDSAVYLCASGDRGNTEAFFGQGTRLTVV.

The chain has TRBV12-5 and TRBJ1-5; no definite D call. This CDR3 region has 14 residues. The V gene lost 1 base and the J gene lost 7 bases, with 11 bases spanning the gap. Germline CDR1 is LGHNT and CDR2 is FRNRAP. CDR3 sequence reads: CASGLGTEGQPQHF. Here the CDR3 DNA reads TGTGCTAGTGGTTTGGGGACGGAGGGCCAGCCCCAGCATTTT.

The sample holds one count of this clone. The chain combines TRBV6-5 with TRBJ2-7; possible D gene TRBD2, 5 bases. Trimming pared 0 bases from V and 5 bases from J, leaving 14 bases between. Germline CDR1 MNHEY, CDR2 SVGAGI. The CDR3 sequence is 15 residues long. The CDR3 loop is CASSYSGGSPNEQYF. CDR3 bases: TGTGCCAGCAGTTACTCAGGAGGCTCTCCTAACGAGCAGTACTTC.

This clone is a singleton in its sample. Different DNA sequences within this sample yield the same CDR3. The J gene is TRBJ1-1, the V gene TRBV6-5, with 8 bases matching TRBD1. Germline loops: CDR1 MNHEY, CDR2 SVGAGI. This CDR3 is built from 15 residues. Trimming removed 0 bases from V and 5 bases from J; junction bases left unmatched: 5. The CDR3 is CASSYSRQGRTEAFF. The CDR3 bases are TGTGCCAGCAGTTACTCGAGACAGGGGAGAACTGAAGCTTTCTTT.

The DNA of the CDR3 is TGTGCCAGCAGCCAAGTCTCGGCAGGAGAAGCTTTCTTT. Encoded protein: CASSQVSAGEAFF. The rearrangement uses TRBV3-1 (or the pseudogene TRBV3-2) and TRBJ1-1; D is unresolved. The CDR3 runs to 13 residues. Germline V gene sequence: CDR1 LGHDT, CDR2 YNNKEL (reference sequence). Between the trimmed V and J ends, which lost 1 base and 8 bases, there was a span of 11 bases.

The rearrangement uses TRBV19 and TRBJ1-5, with 7 bases that match TRBD1. V lost 4 bases, J lost 11 bases, and 17 bases stayed unmatched. This CDR3 region has 16 residues. Germline V lookup: CDR1 LNHDA, CDR2 SQIVND (reference sequence). CDR3 DNA sequence: TGTGCCAGTAGTAGAGAGATGACAGGGCCAAACTCTTCCCAGCATTTT. It yields the protein CASSREMTGPNSSQHF.

The chain combines TRBV9 with TRBJ1-5, with D hard to call. Germline assignment: CDR1 SGDLS and CDR2 YYNGEE. The CDR3 is 14 residues long. V lost 2 bases to trimming and J lost 7 bases, with 13 bases between them. This chain's CDR3 is CASSVKDIMQPQHF. The DNA for the CDR3 is TGTGCCAGCAGCGTTAAAGACATCATGCAGCCCCAGCATTTT.

This chain uses TRBV7-2 with TRBJ2-2; no definite D call. CDR1 is SGHTA, CDR2 FQGNSA, per germline. This CDR3 is 15 amino acids long. Trimming shortened V by 1 base and J by 0 bases, and 6 bases separated the two germline ends. CDR3 region: CASSLVSANTGELFF. The DNA of the CDR3 is TGTGCCAGCAGCTTAGTATCAGCGAACACCGGGGAGCTGTTTTTT.

This chain connects TRBV27 to TRBJ2-2; TRBD1 might be the D (5 bases). Trimming left V 1 base short and J 6 bases short, with 15 bases between. Germline V gene lookup returns CDR1 MNHEY and CDR2 SMNVEV (reference sequence). The CDR3 is 16 amino acids. CDR3 nucleotides: TGTGCCAGCAGTTTATACGACAGAAGGCCTCCCGGGGAGCTGTTTTTT. Its translation is CASSLYDRRPPGELFF.

Only one count was recorded for this clone. The chain employs TRBV6-5 and TRBJ2-1; D unclear. The CDR3 is made up of 15 amino acids. Germline V CDR1 and CDR2: MNHEY, SVGAGI. Trimming took 4 bases from V and 5 from J, leaving 15 bases between them. CDR3 in DNA: TGTGCCAGCAGTTTAGCCCTAGAGGCTCACAATGAGCAGTTCTTC. Its translation: CASSLALEAHNEQFF.

The chain combines TRBV19 with TRBJ1-5, with 10 bases that match TRBD1. After removal of 10 bases from V and 4 bases from J, the junction contained 7 bases not matched to a gene. CDR1 is LNHDA, CDR2 SQIVND, per germline (reference sequence). CDR3 length equals 14 residues. In DNA, the CDR3 is TGTGCCACGTCCGGGACAGGGGTAAATCAGCCCCAGCATTTT. Protein product: CATSGTGVNQPQHF.

The chain is built from TRBV24-1 and TRBJ2-3; a possible D gene is TRBD2 (5 bases). Germline CDR1 KGHDR, CDR2 SFDVKD. V lost 3 bases to trimming and J lost 2 bases, with 11 bases between them. The CDR3 is made up of 15 amino acids. The CDR3 bases are TGTGCCACCAGTGATGGAGGACGCGTCACAGATACGCAGTATTTT. Its protein is CATSDGGRVTDTQYF.

The CDR3 is CAISVTGGQGFGEQFF. The CDR3 bases are TGTGCCATCAGTGTAACGGGAGGACAGGGATTCGGTGAGCAGTTCTTC. The chain couples TRBV10-3 to TRBJ2-1; D perhaps matches TRBD1 (8 bases). V dropped 4 bases and J dropped 9 bases, with 22 bases sitting between them. The CDR3 spans 16 residues. Germline CDR1 and CDR2: ENHRY and SYGVKD.

This clone was seen only a few times. CDR3 sequence reads: CASSQDPSGATEQFF. For the CDR3, the DNA is TGCGCCAGCAGCCAAGATCCTAGCGGAGCAACTGAGCAGTTCTTC. J is TRBJ2-1 and V is TRBV4-3; 7 bases agree with TRBD2. V dropped 0 bases and J dropped 9; count of bases not matched to a gene: 8. The CDR3 is 15 residues long. Looked up from germline, CDR1 is LGHNA and CDR2 is YSLEER.

This clone has just one count. The V call is TRBV7-8, the J call TRBJ1-1; 7 bases are shared with TRBD1. The CDR3 spans 16 residues. V lost 5 bases, J lost 0 bases, and 9 bases stayed unmatched. Per the germline V gene, CDR1 is SGHVS and CDR2 is FQNEAQ. CDR3 region: CASSHDRVGLNTEAFF. The CDR3 DNA reads TGTGCCAGCAGCCACGACAGGGTGGGACTGAACACTGAAGCTTTCTTT.

This clone was counted a single time. J is TRBJ2-4 and V is TRBV11-2, with D maybe TRBD1 (5 bases). CDR1 is SGHAT, CDR2 FQNNGV, per germline. Trimming removed 6 bases from V and 7 bases from J, with 22 bases in between. This CDR3 contains 16 residues. The CDR3 DNA reads as TGTGCCAGCAGGGTAGCCCTCCAAGGGGCGCGTAACATTCAGTACTTC. The encoded protein is CASRVALQGARNIQYF.

The gene calls are TRBV18 and TRBJ1-1; perhaps TRBD1 as D (6 bases). Germline-derived CDR1 and CDR2 are KGHSH and LQKENI. The CDR3 has 14 amino acids. The V end was cut by 3 bases, the J end by 1 base, with 9 bases between. CDR3 in DNA: TGTGCCAGCTCACCGAACAGGGCGAACACTGAAGCTTTCTTT. Amino acids: CASSPNRANTEAFF. The whole variable domain, remainder taken from reference TRBV18 and TRBJ1-1, is NAGVMQNPRHLVRRRGQEARLRCSPMKGHSHVYWYRQLPEEGLKFMVYLQKENIIDESGMPKERFSAEFPKEGPSILRIQQVVRGDSAAYFCASSPNRANTEAFFGQGTRLTVV.

The V and J genes are TRBV5-1 and TRBJ2-7; D ambiguous. V lost 5 bases, J lost 3 bases, and 12 bases lay in between. The CDR3 runs to 13 residues. Germline V gives CDR1 SGHRS, CDR2 YFSETQ. The CDR3 region is CASRVLQNYEQYF. CDR3 sequence (DNA): TGCGCCAGCAGGGTACTACAAAACTACGAGCAGTACTTC.

The chain recombines TRBV3-1 (or the pseudogene TRBV3-2) with TRBJ1-4; TRBD1 aligns across 8 bases. Germline trimming cut 4 bases from V and 4 bases from J; bases unmatched to any gene: 8. The CDR3 covers 16 residues. Germline CDR1 and CDR2: LGHDT and YNNKEL (reference sequence). The CDR3, as DNA: TGTGCCAGCAGCCGCAGAAGTACAGGGGGTAATGAAAAACTGTTTTTT. Protein sequence: CASSRRSTGGNEKLFF.

This chain uses TRBV25-1 with TRBJ1-2; possibly TRBD1 for D (6 bases). CDR1 and CDR2 (germline): MGHDK, SYGVNS. This CDR3 has 15 amino acids. The V end lost 2 bases, the J end lost 8 bases, and 18 bases lay between the germline ends. The chain's CDR3 is CASSEHGGGRRGYTF. CDR3 DNA sequence: TGTGCCAGCAGTGAACATGGGGGGGGGCGCAGAGGCTACACCTTC.

This chain links TRBV20-1 with TRBJ1-1, with D maybe TRBD1 (5 bases). The CDR3 is made up of 13 amino acids. Germline CDR1 reads DFQATT; CDR2 reads SNEGSKA (reference sequence). V lost 3 bases to trimming and J lost 2 bases, with 10 bases between them. The DNA of the CDR3 is TGCAGTGCTAGTGGTGGGGCCAACACTGAAGCTTTCTTT. Protein product: CSASGGANTEAFF.

The chain employs TRBV2 and TRBJ1-4; a possible D gene is TRBD1 (5 bases). Trimming pared 5 bases from V and 7 bases from J, leaving 32 bases between. Germline CDR1 SNHLY, CDR2 FYNNEI. The CDR3 loop spans 20 amino acids. CDR3 loop: CASSYTRQGATPSRGEKLFF. In nucleotides, the CDR3 is TGTGCCAGCAGTTACACTCGTCAGGGTGCGACACCCTCGCGGGGTGAAAAACTGTTTTTT.

With regard to this clone: One end of the junction varies from germline; a read error may be responsible. The rearrangement links TRBV19 to TRBJ1-2; TRBD1 matches 8 bases. Looked up from germline, CDR1 is LNHDA and CDR2 is SQIVND (reference sequence). The CDR3 has 14 amino acids. In DNA, the CDR3 is TGTGCCAGTAGCCCAGGACAGGGCCTCCCGTTGGATGGCTTC. Amino acid sequence: CASSPGQGLPLDGF. Full variable domain (outside the CDR3, taken from reference TRBV19 and TRBJ1-2): DGGITQSPKYLFRKEGQNVTLSCEQNLNHDAMYWYRQDPGQGLRLIYYSQIVNDFQKGDIAEGYSVSREKKESFPLTVTSAQKNPTAFYLCASSPGQGLPLDGFGSGTRLTVV.